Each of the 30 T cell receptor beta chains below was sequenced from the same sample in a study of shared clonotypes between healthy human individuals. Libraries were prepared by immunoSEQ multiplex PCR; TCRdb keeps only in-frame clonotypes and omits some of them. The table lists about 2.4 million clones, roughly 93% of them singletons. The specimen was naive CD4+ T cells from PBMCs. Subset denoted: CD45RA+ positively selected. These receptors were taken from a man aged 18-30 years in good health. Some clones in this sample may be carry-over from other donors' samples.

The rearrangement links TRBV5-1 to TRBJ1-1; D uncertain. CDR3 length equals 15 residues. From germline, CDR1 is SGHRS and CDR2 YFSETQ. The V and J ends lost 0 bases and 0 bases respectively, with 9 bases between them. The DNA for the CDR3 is TGCGCCAGCAGCTTGGAAGGCAACCTGAACACTGAAGCTTTCTTT. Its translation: CASSLEGNLNTEAFF.

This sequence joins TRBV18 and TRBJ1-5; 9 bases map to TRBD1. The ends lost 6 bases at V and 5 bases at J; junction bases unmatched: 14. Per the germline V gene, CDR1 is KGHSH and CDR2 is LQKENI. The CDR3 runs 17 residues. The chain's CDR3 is CASSPVPGQGRDQPQHF. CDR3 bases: TGTGCCAGCTCCCCGGTCCCGGGACAGGGTCGGGATCAGCCCCAGCATTTT.

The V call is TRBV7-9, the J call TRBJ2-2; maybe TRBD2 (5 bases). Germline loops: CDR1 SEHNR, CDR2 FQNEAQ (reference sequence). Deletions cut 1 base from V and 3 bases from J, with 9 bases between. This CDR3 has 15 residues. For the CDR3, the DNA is TGTGCCAGCAGCTTAGTCGAGGGATACACCGGGGAGCTGTTTTTT. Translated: CASSLVEGYTGELFF.

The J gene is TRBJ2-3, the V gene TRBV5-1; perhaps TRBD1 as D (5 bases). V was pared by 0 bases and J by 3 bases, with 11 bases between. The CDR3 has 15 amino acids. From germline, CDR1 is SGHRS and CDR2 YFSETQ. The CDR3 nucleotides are TGCGCCAGCAGCTTGGCAGGGATCGGAACAGATACGCAGTATTTT. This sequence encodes CASSLAGIGTDTQYF.

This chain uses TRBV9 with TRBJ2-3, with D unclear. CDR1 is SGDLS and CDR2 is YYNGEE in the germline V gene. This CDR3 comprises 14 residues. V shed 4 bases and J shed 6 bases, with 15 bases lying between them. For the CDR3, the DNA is TGTGCCAGCAGCTCTTCTGGGGTAGTGGATACGCAGTATTTT. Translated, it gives CASSSSGVVDTQYF.

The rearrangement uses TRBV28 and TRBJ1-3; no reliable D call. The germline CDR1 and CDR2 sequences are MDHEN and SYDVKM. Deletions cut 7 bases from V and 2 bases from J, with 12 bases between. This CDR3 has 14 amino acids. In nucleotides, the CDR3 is TGTGCCAGCACCCCCAGCGGGCCTGGAAACACCATATATTTT. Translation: CASTPSGPGNTIYF.

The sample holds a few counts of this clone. The CDR3 protein is CASSFIVGNAEAFF. As DNA, the CDR3 is TGCGCCAGCAGCTTTATTGTGGGAAACGCTGAAGCTTTCTTT. The chain recombines TRBV5-1 with TRBJ1-1; D ambiguous. V dropped 2 bases and J dropped 6 bases, with 14 bases sitting between them. Germline V gene data show CDR1 as SGHRS and CDR2 as YFSETQ. The CDR3 extends over 14 amino acids.

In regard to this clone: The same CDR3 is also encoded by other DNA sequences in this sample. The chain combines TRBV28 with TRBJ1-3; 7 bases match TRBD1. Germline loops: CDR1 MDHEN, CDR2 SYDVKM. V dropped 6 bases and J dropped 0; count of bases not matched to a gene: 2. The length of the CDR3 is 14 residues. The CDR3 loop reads CASRSGGSGNTIYF. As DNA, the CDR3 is TGTGCCAGCAGATCAGGGGGCTCTGGAAACACCATATATTTT.

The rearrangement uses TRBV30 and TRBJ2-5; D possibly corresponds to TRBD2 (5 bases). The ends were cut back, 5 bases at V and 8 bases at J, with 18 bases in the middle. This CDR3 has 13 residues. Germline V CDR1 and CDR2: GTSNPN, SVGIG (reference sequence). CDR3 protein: CAWGPGLHPTQYF. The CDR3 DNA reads TGTGCCTGGGGCCCTGGACTCCACCCAACCCAGTACTTC.

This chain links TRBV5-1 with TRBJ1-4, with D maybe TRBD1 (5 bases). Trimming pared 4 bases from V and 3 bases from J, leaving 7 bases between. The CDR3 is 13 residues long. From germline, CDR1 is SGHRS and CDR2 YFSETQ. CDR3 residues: CASSGRANEKLFF. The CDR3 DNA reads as TGCGCCAGCAGCGGCAGGGCTAATGAAAAACTGTTTTTT.

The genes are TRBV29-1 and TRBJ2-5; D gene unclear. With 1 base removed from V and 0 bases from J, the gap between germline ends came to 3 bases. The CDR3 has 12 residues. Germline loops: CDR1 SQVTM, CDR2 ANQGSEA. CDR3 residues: CSVEGHQETQYF. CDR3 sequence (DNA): TGCAGCGTTGAAGGACACCAAGAGACCCAGTACTTC.

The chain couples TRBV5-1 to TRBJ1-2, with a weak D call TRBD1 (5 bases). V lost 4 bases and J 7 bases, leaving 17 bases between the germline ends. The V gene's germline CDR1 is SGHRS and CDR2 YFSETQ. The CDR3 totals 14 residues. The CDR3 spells CASSLGREEIGYTF. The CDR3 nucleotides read TGCGCCAGCAGCCTCGGCAGGGAGGAGATTGGCTACACCTTC.

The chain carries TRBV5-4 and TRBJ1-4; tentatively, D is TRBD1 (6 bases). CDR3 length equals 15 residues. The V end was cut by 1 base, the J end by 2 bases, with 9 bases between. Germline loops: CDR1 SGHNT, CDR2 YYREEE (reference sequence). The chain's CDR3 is CASSLFGGTNEKLFF. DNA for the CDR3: TGTGCCAGCAGCTTGTTCGGGGGCACTAATGAAAAACTGTTTTTT.

The CDR3, as DNA: TGTGCCACCAGCAGGTTGGTAGCGGGAGGTGATCATGAGCAGTTCTTC. Translated: CATSRLVAGGDHEQFF. This chain joins TRBV15 and TRBJ2-1; 10 positions agree with TRBD2. This CDR3 has 16 amino acids. The germline V gene encodes CDR1 LNHNV and CDR2 YYDKDF (reference sequence). The V segment lost 3 bases and the J segment 8 bases; nucleotides outside the gene matches: 10.

The CDR3 protein is CASRTGTSEAFF. CDR3 coding DNA: TGTGCCAGCAGAACCGGGACATCCGAAGCTTTCTTT. The chain links TRBV28 to TRBJ1-1; D is possibly TRBD1 (6 bases). Germline CDR1 reads MDHEN; CDR2 reads SYDVKM. Trimming left V 6 bases short and J 8 bases short, with 13 bases between. CDR3 length: 12 amino acids.

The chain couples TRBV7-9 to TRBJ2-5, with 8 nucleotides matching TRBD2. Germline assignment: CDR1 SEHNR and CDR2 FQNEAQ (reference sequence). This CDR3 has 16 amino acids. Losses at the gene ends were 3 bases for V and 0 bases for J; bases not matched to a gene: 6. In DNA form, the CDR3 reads TGTGCCAGCAGCTTCCTCCGGGGGGGATACCAAGAGACCCAGTACTTC. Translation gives CASSFLRGGYQETQYF.

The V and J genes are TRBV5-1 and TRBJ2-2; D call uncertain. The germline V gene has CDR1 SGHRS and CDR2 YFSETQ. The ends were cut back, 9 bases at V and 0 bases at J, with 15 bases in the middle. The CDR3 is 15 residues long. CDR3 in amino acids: CATNPGGANTGELFF. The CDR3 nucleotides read TGCGCCACCAACCCCGGCGGAGCGAACACCGGGGAGCTGTTTTTT.

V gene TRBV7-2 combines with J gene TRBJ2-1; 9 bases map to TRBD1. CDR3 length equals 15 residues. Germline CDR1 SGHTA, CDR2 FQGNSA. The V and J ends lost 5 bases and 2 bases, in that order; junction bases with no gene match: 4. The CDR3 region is CASSIRQGAYNEQFF. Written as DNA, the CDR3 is TGTGCCAGCAGCATCCGACAGGGGGCCTACAATGAGCAGTTCTTC. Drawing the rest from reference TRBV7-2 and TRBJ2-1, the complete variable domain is GAGVSQSPSNKVTEKGKDVELRCDPISGHTALYWYRQSLGQGLEFLIYFQGNSAPDKSGLPSDRFSAERTGGSVSTLTIQRTQQEDSAVYLCASSIRQGAYNEQFFGPGTRLTVL.

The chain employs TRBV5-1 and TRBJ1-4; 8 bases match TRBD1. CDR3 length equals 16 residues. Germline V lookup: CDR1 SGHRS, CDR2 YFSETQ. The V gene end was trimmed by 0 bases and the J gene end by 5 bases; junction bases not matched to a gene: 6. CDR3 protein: CASSLAARGQNEKLFF. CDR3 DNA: TGCGCCAGCAGCTTGGCCGCCAGGGGGCAAAATGAAAAACTGTTTTTT.

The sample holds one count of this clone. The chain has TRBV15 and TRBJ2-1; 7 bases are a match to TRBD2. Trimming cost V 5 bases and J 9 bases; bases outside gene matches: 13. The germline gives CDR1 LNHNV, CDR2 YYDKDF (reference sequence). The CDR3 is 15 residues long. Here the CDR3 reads CATSPAGHGGIEQFF. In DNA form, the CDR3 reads TGTGCCACCAGCCCGGCGGGTCACGGGGGGATTGAGCAGTTCTTC.

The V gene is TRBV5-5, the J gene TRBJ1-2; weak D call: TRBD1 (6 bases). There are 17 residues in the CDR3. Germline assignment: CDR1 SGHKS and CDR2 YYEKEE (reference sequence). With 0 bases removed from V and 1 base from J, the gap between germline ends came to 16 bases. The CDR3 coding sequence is TGTGCCAGCAGCTTGGTTGGCAGTAAGGGGGATAACTATGGCTACACCTTC. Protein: CASSLVGSKGDNYGYTF.

DNA of the CDR3: TGTGCCAGCAGTCCCCCCTGGACTGGAAACACCATATATTTT. The encoded protein is CASSPPWTGNTIYF. J is TRBJ1-3 and V is TRBV28; no firm D call. The germline V gene encodes CDR1 MDHEN and CDR2 SYDVKM. V was trimmed by 5 bases and J by 2 bases, leaving 10 bases between them. The CDR3 has 14 amino acids.

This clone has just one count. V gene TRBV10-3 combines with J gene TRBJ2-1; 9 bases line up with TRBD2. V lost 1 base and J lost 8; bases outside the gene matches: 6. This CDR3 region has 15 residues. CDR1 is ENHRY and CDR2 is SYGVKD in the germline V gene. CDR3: CAISELAGGSYEQFF. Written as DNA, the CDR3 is TGTGCCATCAGTGAGTTGGCGGGAGGGTCCTATGAGCAGTTCTTC.

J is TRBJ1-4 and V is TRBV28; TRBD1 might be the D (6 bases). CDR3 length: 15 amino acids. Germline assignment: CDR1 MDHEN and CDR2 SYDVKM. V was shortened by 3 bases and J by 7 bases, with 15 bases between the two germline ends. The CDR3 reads CASSLINRGGEKLFF. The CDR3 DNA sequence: TGTGCCAGCAGTTTGATAAACCGAGGGGGTGAAAAACTGTTTTTT.

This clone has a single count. The CDR3 sequence: CASSGGRYNEQFF. The CDR3 DNA is TGTGCCAGCAGCGGGGGACGATACAATGAGCAGTTCTTC. V is TRBV28 and J is TRBJ2-1, with D maybe TRBD2 (6 bases). Per germline, CDR1 MDHEN and CDR2 SYDVKM. Trimming took off 6 bases at V and 4 bases at J, with 10 bases between the two ends. This CDR3 has 13 residues.

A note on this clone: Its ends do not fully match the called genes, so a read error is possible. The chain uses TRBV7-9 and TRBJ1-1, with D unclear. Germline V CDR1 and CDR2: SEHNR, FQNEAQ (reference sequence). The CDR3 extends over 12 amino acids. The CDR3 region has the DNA TGTGCCAGCAGCATAGCCGCCGCTGAAGCTTTCTTT. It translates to CASSIAAAEAFF. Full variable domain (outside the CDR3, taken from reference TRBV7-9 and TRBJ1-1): DTGVSQNPRHKITKRGQNVTFRCDPISEHNRLYWYRQTLGQGPEFLTYFQNEAQLEKSRLLSDRFSAERPKGSFSTLEIQRTEQGDSAMYLCASSIAAAEAFFGQGTRLTVV.

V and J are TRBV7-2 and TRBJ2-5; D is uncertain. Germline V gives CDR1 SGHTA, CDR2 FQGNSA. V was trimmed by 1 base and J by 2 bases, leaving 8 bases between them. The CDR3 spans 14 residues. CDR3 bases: TGTGCCAGCAGCTTAGGTCTCAGGCAAGAGACCCAGTACTTC. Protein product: CASSLGLRQETQYF.

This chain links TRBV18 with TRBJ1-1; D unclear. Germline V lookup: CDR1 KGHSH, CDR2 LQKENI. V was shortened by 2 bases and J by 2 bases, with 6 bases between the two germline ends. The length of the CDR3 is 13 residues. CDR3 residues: CASSPITNTEAFF. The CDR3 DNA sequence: TGTGCCAGCTCACCAATTACCAACACTGAAGCTTTCTTT.

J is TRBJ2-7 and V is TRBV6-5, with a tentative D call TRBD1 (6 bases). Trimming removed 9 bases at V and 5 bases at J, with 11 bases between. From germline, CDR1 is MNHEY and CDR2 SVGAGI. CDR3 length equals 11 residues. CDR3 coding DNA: TGTGCCAGTAACAGGGACCACGAGCAGTACTTC. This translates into CASNRDHEQYF.

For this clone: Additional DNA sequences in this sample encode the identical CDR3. The CDR3, as DNA: TGTGCCAGCAGTTTACGGTCGGGGGAGCTGTTTTTT. This encodes CASSLRSGELFF. The V call is TRBV28, the J call TRBJ2-2; D is unresolved. The CDR3 spans 12 residues. CDR1 is MDHEN and CDR2 is SYDVKM in the germline V gene. V dropped 2 bases and J dropped 8 bases, with 6 bases sitting between them.